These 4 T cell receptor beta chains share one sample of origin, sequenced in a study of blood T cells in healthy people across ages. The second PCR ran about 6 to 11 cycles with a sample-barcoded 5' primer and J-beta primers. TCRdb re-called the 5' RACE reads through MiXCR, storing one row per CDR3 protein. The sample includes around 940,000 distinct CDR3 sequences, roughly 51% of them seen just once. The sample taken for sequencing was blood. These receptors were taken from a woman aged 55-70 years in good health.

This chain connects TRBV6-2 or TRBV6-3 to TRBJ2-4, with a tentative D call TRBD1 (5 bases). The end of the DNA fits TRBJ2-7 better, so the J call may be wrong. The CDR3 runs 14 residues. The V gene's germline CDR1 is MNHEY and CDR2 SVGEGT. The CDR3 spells CASRPTERTYEQYF. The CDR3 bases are TGTGCCAGCCGTCCGACAGAAAGAACCTACGAGCAGTACTTC.

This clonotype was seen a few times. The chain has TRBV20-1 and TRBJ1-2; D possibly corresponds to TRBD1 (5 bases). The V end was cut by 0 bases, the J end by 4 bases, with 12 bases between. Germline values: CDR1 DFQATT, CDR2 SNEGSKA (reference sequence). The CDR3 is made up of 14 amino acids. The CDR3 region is CSARETGHPYGYTF. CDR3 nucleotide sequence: TGCAGTGCTAGAGAGACCGGACACCCCTATGGCTACACCTTC.

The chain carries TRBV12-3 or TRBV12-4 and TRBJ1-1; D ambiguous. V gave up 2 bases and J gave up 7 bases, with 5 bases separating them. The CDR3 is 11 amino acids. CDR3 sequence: CASSLLSEAFF. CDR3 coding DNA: TGTGCCAGCAGTTTATTGAGTGAAGCTTTCTTT.

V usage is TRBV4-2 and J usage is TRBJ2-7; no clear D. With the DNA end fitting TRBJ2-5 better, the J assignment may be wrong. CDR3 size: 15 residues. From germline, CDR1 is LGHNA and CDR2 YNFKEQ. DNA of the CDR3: TGTGCCAGCAGCCAAGGTTATGGGTTAAAGGAGACCCAGTACTTC. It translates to CASSQGYGLKETQYF.